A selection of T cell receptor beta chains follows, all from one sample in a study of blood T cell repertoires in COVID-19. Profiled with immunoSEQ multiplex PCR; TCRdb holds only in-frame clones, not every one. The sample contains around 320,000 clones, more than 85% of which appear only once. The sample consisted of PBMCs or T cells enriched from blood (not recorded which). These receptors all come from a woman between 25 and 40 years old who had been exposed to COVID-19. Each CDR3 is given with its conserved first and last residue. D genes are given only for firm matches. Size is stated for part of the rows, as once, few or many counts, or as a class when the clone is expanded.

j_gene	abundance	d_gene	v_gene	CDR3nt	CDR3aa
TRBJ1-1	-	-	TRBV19	TGTGCCAGTAAGGTAGTCCAGGGTTCGAACACTGAAGCTTTCTTT	CASKVVQGSNTEAFF
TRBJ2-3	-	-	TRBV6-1	TGTGCCAGCAGTGACAAGCGGTACACAGATACGCAGTATTTT	CASSDKRYTDTQYF
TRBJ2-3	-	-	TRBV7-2	TGTGCCAGCAGCTCCCGCCGAGGGGGGGTCACAGATACGCAGTATTTT	CASSSRRGGVTDTQYF
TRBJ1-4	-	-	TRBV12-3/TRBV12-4	TGTGCCAGCAGTCCAGGACAGCGGGAAAAACTGTTTTTT	CASSPGQREKLFF
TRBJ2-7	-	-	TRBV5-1	TGCGCCAGCAGCGCCGGACTAATCTACGAGCAGTACTTC	CASSAGLIYEQYF
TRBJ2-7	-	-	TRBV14	TGTGCCAGCAGCCAAGGACTACGCCGGGCCTACGAGCAGTACTTC	CASSQGLRRAYEQYF
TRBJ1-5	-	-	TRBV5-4	TGTGCCAGCAGCTTGACGGGTATGGGCAATCAGCCCCAGCATTTT	CASSLTGMGNQPQHF
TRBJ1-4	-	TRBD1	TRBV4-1	TGCGCCAGCAGCCAAGGAAGTGGACAGGGCATAAGGCTCGCTAATGAAAAACTGTTTTTT	CASSQGSGQGIRLANEKLFF
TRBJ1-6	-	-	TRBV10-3	TGTGCCATCAGTACTAGTTTGGGGGCTAATTCACCCCTCCACTTT	CAISTSLGANSPLHF
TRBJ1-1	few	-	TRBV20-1	TGCAGTGCTAGGTTGGACAGTTGGACTTTCTTT	CSARLDSWTFF
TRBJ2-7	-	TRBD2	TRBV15	TGTGCCACAAGTCGGGAAACTAGCGGCTCCTACGAGCAGTACTTC	CATSRETSGSYEQYF
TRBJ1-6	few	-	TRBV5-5	TGTGCCAGCAGCTTGGCCACGCCGGTTTTTAATTCACCCCTCCACTTT	CASSLATPVFNSPLHF
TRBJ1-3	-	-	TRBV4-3	TGCGCCAGCAGCCAAGATCCGGGGGGGAGGGTAAACACCATATATTTT	CASSQDPGGRVNTIYF
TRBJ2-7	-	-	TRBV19	TGTGCCAGTAGTGCGGGATCCGAGCAGTACTTC	CASSAGSEQYF
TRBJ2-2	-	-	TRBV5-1	TGCGCCAGCAGCTTGGTGTCGGGGTGGACCGGGGAGCTGTTTTTT	CASSLVSGWTGELFF
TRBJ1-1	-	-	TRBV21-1	TGTGCCAGGGACAGGCTTGAAGCTTTCTTT	CARDRLEAFF
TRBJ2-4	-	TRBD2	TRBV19	TGTGCCTCTAGGGGACTAACGGTAGACATTCAGTACTTC	CASRGLTVDIQYF
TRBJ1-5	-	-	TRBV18	TGTGCCAGCTCATTAAGCAATCAGCCCCAGCATTTT	CASSLSNQPQHF
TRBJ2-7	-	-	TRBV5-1	TGCGCCAGCAGCTTTAGTGGTAGCTACGAGCAGTACTTC	CASSFSGSYEQYF
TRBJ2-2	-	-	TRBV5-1	TGCGCGAGTTCCCGGGACTCGAACACCGGGGAGCTGTTTTTT	CASSRDSNTGELFF
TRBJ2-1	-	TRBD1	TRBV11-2	TGTGCCAGCAGCTCCTCCGGGACAGGCAGGAATGAGCAGTTCTTC	CASSSSGTGRNEQFF
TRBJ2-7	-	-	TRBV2	TGTGCCAGCAGAGCCGACAGTTACGAGCAGTACTTC	CASRADSYEQYF
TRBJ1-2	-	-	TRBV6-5	TGTGCCAGCAGTCCCTCGGGAGGGTCGCACTATGGCTACACCTTC	CASSPSGGSHYGYTF
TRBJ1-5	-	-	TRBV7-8	TGTGCCAGCAGCTTGTCAGGGTACGGATATAGCAATCAGCCCCAGCATTTT	CASSLSGYGYSNQPQHF
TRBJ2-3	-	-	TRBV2	TGTGCCAGCAGCCCGACTAGCACAGATACGCAGTATTTT	CASSPTSTDTQYF
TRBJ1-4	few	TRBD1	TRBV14	TGTGCCAGCAGCCAAGATACGGGGACAGGGAGGCCGCTGTTTTTT	CASSQDTGTGRPLFF
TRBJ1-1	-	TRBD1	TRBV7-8	TGTGCCAGCAGCCCGGGACAGTCCTACACTGAAGCTTTCTTT	CASSPGQSYTEAFF
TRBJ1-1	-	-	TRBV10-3	TGTGCCATCAGTGGCCCGGGAACGACTGAAGCTTTCTTT	CAISGPGTTEAFF
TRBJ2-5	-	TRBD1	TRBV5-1	TGCGCCAGCAGCTCCCGACAGGGTAAGCGAGAGACCCAGTACTTC	CASSSRQGKRETQYF